This T cell receptor beta chain was recovered during a study of chemoradiotherapy in HPV16-positive cancers (dated by TCRdb to between 2021 and 2023). The study in broad terms: Candidate HPV-specific T-cell clones and common TCR motifs were defined through functional T-cell assays on cells from a couple of HPV16-positive patients. Whether T-cell immunity against the HPV oncoproteins E6 and E7 changes during chemoradiotherapy and whether survival is affected by this immunity were examined in the study. TCR repertoires from more than 70 patients with HPV-related cancers were then used to track the candidate HPV-specific TCRs and motifs.

Study-wide conclusions, independent of this receptor: Expansion of candidate HPV-specific clones and E7-related TCR motifs was observed in the tumor microenvironment during treatment, whereas no such expansion was observed for non-HPV-specific T cells. The functional definition of HPV-specific T cells came from only a couple of HPV16-positive patients, and the survival association was reported for HPV16-positive patients. In HPV16-positive patients, expansion of HPV-responsive T cells during chemoradiotherapy was found to be associated with improved recurrence-free survival.

With regard to this clone: No antigen is known for it. One base away there is no much larger clone; base qualities are not given.

Repertoires were sampled repeatedly over the course of chemoradiotherapy, so clonal expansion could be followed in the tumor microenvironment. The germline V gene yields LGHNA for CDR1 and YNFKEQ for CDR2. The CDR3 spans 15 residues, from the cysteine through the phenylalanine. The sequence is cut down to CDR3 DNA, 45 bases in frame from base 1. V trim: 0 bases; J trim: 9 bases; unmatched bases: 10. Libraries were made using the immunoSEQ multiplex PCR assay. In its TCRdb copy, this immuneACCESS table keeps in-frame sequences only and misses some clones. Where compared with another copy, unresolved V genes explain less than half of these, and the others have no known cause. The sample has about 870 clones on record, 88% of them singletons. Clones ranked in the top ten supply 5.4% of the sample.

The chain links TRBV4-2 with TRBJ2-7, and 8 junction bases match TRBD2. The TCR sequence derives from a human donor with HPV-associated anogenital cancer. The input for sequencing was tumor tissue, taken from a patient who underwent chemoradiotherapy. The nucleotide sequence is given as TGTGCCAGCAGCCAAGAGGGCGGCGGGGGGAGAGGGCAGTACTTC. This yields the protein CASSQEGGGGRGQYF.